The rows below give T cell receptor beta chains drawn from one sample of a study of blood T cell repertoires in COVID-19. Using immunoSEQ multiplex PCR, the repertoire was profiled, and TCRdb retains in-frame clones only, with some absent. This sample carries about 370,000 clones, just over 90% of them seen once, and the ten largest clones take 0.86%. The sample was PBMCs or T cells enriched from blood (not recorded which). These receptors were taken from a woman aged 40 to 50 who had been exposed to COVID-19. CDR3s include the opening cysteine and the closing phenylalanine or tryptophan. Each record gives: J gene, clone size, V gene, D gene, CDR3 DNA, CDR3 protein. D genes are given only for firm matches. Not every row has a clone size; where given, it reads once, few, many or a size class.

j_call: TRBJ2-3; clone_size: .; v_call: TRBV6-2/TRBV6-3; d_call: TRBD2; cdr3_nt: TGTGCCAGCAGTTACCGCCGACTAGCGGGAGTAACCACAGATACGCAGTATTTT; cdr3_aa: CASSYRRLAGVTTDTQYF
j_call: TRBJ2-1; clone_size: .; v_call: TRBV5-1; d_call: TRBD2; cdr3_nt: TGCGCCAGCAGCAGCAATATAGCGGGAGTGGTCTATGAGCAGTTCTTC; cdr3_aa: CASSSNIAGVVYEQFF
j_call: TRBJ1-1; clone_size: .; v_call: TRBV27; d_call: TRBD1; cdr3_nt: TGTGCCAGCAGTCCCAGGGGGCGTGGAACTGAAGCTTTCTTT; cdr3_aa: CASSPRGRGTEAFF
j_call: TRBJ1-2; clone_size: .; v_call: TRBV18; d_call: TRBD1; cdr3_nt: TGTGCCAGCTCACCCGCCGGGACAGGGAGCGGCTACACCTTC; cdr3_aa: CASSPAGTGSGYTF
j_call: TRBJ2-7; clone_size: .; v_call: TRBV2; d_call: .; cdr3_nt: TGTGCCAGCCTCGGTTACCAGGGAACCTACGAGCAGTACTTC; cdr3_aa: CASLGYQGTYEQYF
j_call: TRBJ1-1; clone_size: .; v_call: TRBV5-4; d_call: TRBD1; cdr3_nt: TGTGCCAGCAGCCTTAGACAGGGTGAAGCTTTCTTT; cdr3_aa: CASSLRQGEAFF
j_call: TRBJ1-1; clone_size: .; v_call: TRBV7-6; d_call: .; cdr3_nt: TGTGCCAGCTTTCACAGCACTGAAGCTTTCTTT; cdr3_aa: CASFHSTEAFF
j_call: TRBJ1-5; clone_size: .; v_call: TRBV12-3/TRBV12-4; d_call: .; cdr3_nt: TGTGCCAGCAGTTTATCCGGCAATCAGCCCCAGCATTTT; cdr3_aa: CASSLSGNQPQHF
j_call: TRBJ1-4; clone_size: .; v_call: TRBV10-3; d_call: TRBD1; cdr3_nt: TGTGCCATCAGTAAAGGGGGCCGGGAGGGCGAAAAACTGTTTTTT; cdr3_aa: CAISKGGREGEKLFF
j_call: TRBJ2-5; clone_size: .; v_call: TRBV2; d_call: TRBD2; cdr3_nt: TGTGCCAGCAGTGATGGGCTAGCGGGGGTTGAGACCCAGTACTTC; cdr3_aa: CASSDGLAGVETQYF
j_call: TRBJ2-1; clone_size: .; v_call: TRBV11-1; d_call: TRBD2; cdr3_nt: TGTGCCAGCAGCTTTCCCGGACTAGCGGGAGTCTATGAGCAGTTCTTC; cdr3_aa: CASSFPGLAGVYEQFF
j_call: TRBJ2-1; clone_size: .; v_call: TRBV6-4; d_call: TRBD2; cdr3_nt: TGTGCCAGCAGTGACCAAGCGGGAGGAAGGAATGAGCAGTTCTTC; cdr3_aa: CASSDQAGGRNEQFF
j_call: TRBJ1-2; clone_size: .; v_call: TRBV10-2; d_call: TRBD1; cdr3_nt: TGCGCCAGCAGTGAGTCGGTAACCGGGACAGGGAGGTATGGCTACACCTTC; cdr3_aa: CASSESVTGTGRYGYTF
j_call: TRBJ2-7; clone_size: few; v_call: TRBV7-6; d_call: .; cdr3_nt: TGTGCCAGCAGCTCGGCTAGCAATTCCTACGAGCAGTACTTC; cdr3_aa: CASSSASNSYEQYF
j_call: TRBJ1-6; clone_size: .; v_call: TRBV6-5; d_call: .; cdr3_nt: TGTGCCAGCAGACTAGACAGGTCGTATAATTCACCCCTCCACTTT; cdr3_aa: CASRLDRSYNSPLHF
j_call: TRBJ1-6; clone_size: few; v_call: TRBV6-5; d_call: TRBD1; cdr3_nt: TGTGCCAGCAGAGGACAGGGTGCAGATAATTCACCCCTCCACTTT; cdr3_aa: CASRGQGADNSPLHF
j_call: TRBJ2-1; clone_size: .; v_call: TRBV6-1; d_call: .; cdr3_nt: TGTGCCAGCAGTGAAGGGAGAAATGAGCAGTTCTTC; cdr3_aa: CASSEGRNEQFF
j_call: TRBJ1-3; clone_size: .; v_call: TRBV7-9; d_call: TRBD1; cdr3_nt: TGTGCCAGCAGCTTAGCGCAGGGGGTCTCTGGAAACACCATATATTTT; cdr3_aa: CASSLAQGVSGNTIYF
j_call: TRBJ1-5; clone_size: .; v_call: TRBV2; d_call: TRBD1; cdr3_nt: TGTGCCAGCAGTGTGGCCCGGACAGGGGTTCAGCCCCAGCATTTT; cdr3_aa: CASSVARTGVQPQHF
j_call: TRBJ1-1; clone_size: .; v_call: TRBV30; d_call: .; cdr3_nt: TGTGCCTGGAGTGTACGAGTCGGCACTGAAGCTTTCTTT; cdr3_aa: CAWSVRVGTEAFF
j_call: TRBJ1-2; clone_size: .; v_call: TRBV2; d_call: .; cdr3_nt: TGTGCCAGCAGTCCGGGTCCCCAGAGATCGCTCGGCTACACCTTC; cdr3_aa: CASSPGPQRSLGYTF
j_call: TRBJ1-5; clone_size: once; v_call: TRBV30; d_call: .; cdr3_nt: TGTGCCTGGAGTCGGACCGGGAGGAAGGAGCAGCCCCAGCATTTT; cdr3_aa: CAWSRTGRKEQPQHF
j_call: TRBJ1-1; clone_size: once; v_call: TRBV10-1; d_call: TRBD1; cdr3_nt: TGCGCCAGCCGGACAGGGGGCCATGGCACTGAAGCTTTCTTT; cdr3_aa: CASRTGGHGTEAFF
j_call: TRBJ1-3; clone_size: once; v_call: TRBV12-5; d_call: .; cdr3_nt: TGTGCTAGTGCCCCGCGAATGCATGGAAACACCATATATTTT; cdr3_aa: CASAPRMHGNTIYF
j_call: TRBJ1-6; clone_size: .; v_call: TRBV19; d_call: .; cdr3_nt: TGTGCCAGTAGTATAGACAGGGAAAGCTCCTATAATTCACCCCTCCACTTT; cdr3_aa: CASSIDRESSYNSPLHF
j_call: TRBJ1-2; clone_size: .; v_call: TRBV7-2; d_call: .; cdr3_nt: TGTGCCAGCAGCCGAGTCGCGCTTTATGGCTACACCTTC; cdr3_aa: CASSRVALYGYTF
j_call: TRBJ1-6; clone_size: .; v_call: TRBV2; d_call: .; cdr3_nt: TGTGCCAGCACCAGGGTGACCCATAATTCACCCCTCCACTTT; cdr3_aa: CASTRVTHNSPLHF
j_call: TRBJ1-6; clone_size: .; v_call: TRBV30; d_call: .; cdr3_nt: TGTGCCTGGGAGCCTCGGGGGTATTCACCCCTCCACTTT; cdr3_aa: CAWEPRGYSPLHF
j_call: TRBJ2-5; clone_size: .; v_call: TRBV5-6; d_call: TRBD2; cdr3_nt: TGTGCCAGCAGCAAACTAGCGGGAAAAGTAGAGACCCAGTACTTC; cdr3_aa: CASSKLAGKVETQYF
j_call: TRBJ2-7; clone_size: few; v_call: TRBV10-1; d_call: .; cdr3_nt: TGCGCCAGCAGCCTCCAGTGGGGGCTGAAGCAGTACTTC; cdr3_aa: CASSLQWGLKQYF
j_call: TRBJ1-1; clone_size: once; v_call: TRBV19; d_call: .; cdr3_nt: TGTGCTACTAGCGAAGGGACTAACACTGAAGCTTTCTTT; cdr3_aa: CATSEGTNTEAFF
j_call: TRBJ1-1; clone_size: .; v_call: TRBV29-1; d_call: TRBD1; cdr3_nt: TGCAGCGTTGGCCAGGGGGCTCTGAACACTGAAGCTTTCTTT; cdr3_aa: CSVGQGALNTEAFF
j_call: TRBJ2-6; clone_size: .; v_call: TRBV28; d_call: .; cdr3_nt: TGTGCCAGCAGTTTTTTTGGGGCCTCTGGGGCCAACGTCCTGACTTTC; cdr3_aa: CASSFFGASGANVLTF
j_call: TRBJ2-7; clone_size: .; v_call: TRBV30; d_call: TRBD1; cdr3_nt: TGTGCCTGGAGCCTGAGGCGGACAGGGGGCGGCGAGCAGTACTTC; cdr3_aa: CAWSLRRTGGGEQYF
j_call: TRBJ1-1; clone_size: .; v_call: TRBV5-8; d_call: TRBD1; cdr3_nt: TGTGCCAGCAGCCGGGGACAGCTTACGAAGCCATCTGAAGCTTTCTTT; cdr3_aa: CASSRGQLTKPSEAFF
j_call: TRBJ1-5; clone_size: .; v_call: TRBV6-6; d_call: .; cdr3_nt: TGTGCCAGCAGTTACGGGGCAGGGGATAGCAATCAGCCCCAGCATTTT; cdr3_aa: CASSYGAGDSNQPQHF
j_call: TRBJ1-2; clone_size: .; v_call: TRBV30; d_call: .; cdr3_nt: TGTGCCTGGAGTGTAGCGACTTTAACCGGCTACACCTTC; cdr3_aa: CAWSVATLTGYTF
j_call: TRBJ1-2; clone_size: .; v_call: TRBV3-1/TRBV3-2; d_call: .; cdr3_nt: TGTGCCAGCAGCCCGGCCCGGGGGGTAGGTGGCTACACCTTC; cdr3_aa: CASSPARGVGGYTF
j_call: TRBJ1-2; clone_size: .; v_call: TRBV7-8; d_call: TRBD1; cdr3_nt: TGTGCCAGCAGCCAGGGGGCTACTCGGAGCTATGGCTACACCTTC; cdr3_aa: CASSQGATRSYGYTF
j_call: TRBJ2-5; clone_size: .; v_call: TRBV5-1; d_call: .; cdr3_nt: TGCGCCAGCACCGGGGACATCGGGCTACAAGAGACCCAGTACTTC; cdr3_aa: CASTGDIGLQETQYF